The 14 T cell receptor beta chains below all came from one sample that was sequenced in a study of Tregs in tolerant kidney transplant recipients. Only in-frame clones appear in the TCRdb table, and some are missing; sequencing was by immunoSEQ multiplex PCR. This sample has over 85,000 clones; 90% to 95% occur once, and the top ten carry approximately 0.5%. The sample was CD4+ T cells from blood, taken before the transplant. These TCRs come from a human donor who received a combined kidney and bone marrow transplant.

V is TRBV5-1 and J is TRBJ2-7; D remains ambiguous. V was shortened by 0 bases and J by 0 bases, with 7 bases between the two germline ends. This CDR3 is built from 14 residues. CDR1 and CDR2 (germline): SGHRS, YFSETQ. The CDR3, as DNA: TGCGCCAGCAGCTTGGCAGGCTACTCCTACGAGCAGTACTTC. This sequence encodes CASSLAGYSYEQYF.

This clone was counted a single time. The chain links TRBV5-4 to TRBJ2-5; TRBD2 aligns across 7 bases. The DNA matches TRBJ2-7 better at its end, which makes the J call doubtful. Germline loops: CDR1 SGHNT, CDR2 YYREEE (reference sequence). This CDR3 comprises 15 residues. This CDR3 is CASSLGLAEAYEQYF. The CDR3 bases are TGTGCCAGCAGCTTGGGCCTAGCGGAGGCCTACGAGCAGTACTTC.

The chain couples TRBV19 to TRBJ1-1, with TRBD1 as a possible D gene (6 bases). V lost 6 bases, J lost 7 bases, and 18 bases lay in between. Germline values: CDR1 LNHDA, CDR2 SQIVND (reference sequence). The CDR3 is 14 amino acids. In DNA form, the CDR3 reads TGTGCCAGTAGGGCGGGGGCAGGGCTGGGTGAAGCTTTCTTT. Encoded protein: CASRAGAGLGEAFF.

This clone has a handful of counts. The J gene is TRBJ2-2, the V gene TRBV7-3; 11 bases map to TRBD2. The germline CDR1 and CDR2 sequences are SGHTA and FQGTGA. Germline trimming cut 8 bases from V and 6 bases from J; bases unmatched to any gene: 5. The CDR3 covers 14 residues. The CDR3 sequence is CASRYSGGAGELFF. The DNA for the CDR3 is TGTGCCAGCCGGTATAGCGGGGGGGCCGGGGAGCTGTTTTTT.

V and J are TRBV5-1 and TRBJ1-4, with D possibly TRBD1 on 5 matching bases. Germline V gene data show CDR1 as SGHRS and CDR2 as YFSETQ. V was cut by 3 bases and J by 7 bases, with 13 bases left in between. This CDR3 region has 14 residues. The CDR3 DNA follows: TGCGCCAGCAGCTCAGGGAATAGAGGTGAAAAACTGTTTTTT. It codes for CASSSGNRGEKLFF.

This chain connects TRBV5-6 to TRBJ1-6; 8 nucleotides line up with TRBD1. The CDR3 length is 15 residues. Unmatched junction bases numbered 8, after V lost 4 bases and J lost 8 bases. The V gene's germline CDR1 is SGHDT and CDR2 YYEEEE. For the CDR3, the DNA is TGTGCCAGCAGCCCACGGACAGGGTCAGATTCACCCCTCCACTTT. This translates into CASSPRTGSDSPLHF.

The gene calls are TRBV28 and TRBJ1-2; 7 bases agree with TRBD1. The junction had 17 bases not matched to a gene; V was cut back by 5 bases and J by 8 bases. The CDR3 runs 16 residues. Germline CDR1 and CDR2: MDHEN and SYDVKM. CDR3 in DNA: TGTGCCAGCAGTCTGTATTTATTACAGGGGCGACACGGCTACACCTTC. Protein product: CASSLYLLQGRHGYTF.

The gene calls are TRBV18 and TRBJ1-5; 9 bases map to TRBD1. Germline V lookup: CDR1 KGHSH, CDR2 LQKENI. This CDR3 has 20 amino acids. V dropped 0 bases and J dropped 5; count of bases not matched to a gene: 17. The CDR3 protein is CASSPPRSDRGGIAYQPQHF. DNA of the CDR3: TGTGCCAGCTCACCACCACGGTCTGACAGGGGGGGAATAGCGTATCAGCCCCAGCATTTT. Together with reference TRBV18 and TRBJ1-5, the CDR3 gives the full variable domain: NAGVMQNPRHLVRRRGQEARLRCSPMKGHSHVYWYRQLPEEGLKFMVYLQKENIIDESGMPKERFSAEFPKEGPSILRIQQVVRGDSAAYFCASSPPRSDRGGIAYQPQHFGDGTRLSIL.

The chain uses TRBV7-9 and TRBJ2-2; TRBD2 might be the D (8 bases). Germline V lookup: CDR1 SEHNR, CDR2 FQNEAQ (reference sequence). V was shortened by 5 bases and J by 6 bases, with 25 bases between the two germline ends. CDR3 length: 18 residues. CDR3 region: CASSRQGLVSVSPGELFF. The CDR3 region has the DNA TGTGCCAGCAGCAGACAGGGACTAGTCAGCGTCAGCCCCGGGGAGCTGTTTTTT.

The rearrangement links TRBV5-1 to TRBJ1-1, with D uncertain. The CDR3 totals 18 residues. The V and J ends lost 1 base and 4 bases respectively, with 23 bases between them. CDR1 and CDR2 (germline): SGHRS, YFSETQ. The CDR3 DNA reads TGCGCCAGCAGCTTGTTTGGTGGCAGCCCTCAGGTCGGCACTGAAGCTTTCTTT. It is translated as CASSLFGGSPQVGTEAFF.

V and J are TRBV6-5 and TRBJ2-7; possibly TRBD1 for D (6 bases). Germline V gene data show CDR1 as MNHEY and CDR2 as SVGAGI. CDR3 length equals 13 residues. V shed 2 bases and J shed 6 bases, with 11 bases lying between them. CDR3 nucleotides: TGTGCCAGCAGTTACCTGGACAGATCCGAGCAGTACTTC. This codes for CASSYLDRSEQYF.

The chain recombines TRBV4-3 with TRBJ2-7; 14 bases are a match to TRBD2. There are 16 residues in the CDR3. The J segment lost 9 bases and the V segment lost 4 bases, leaving 11 bases of the junction unmatched. Germline assignment: CDR1 LGHNA and CDR2 YSLEER. The CDR3: CASSRGLAGGTGGQYF. CDR3 DNA sequence: TGCGCCAGCAGCCGAGGACTAGCGGGAGGAACTGGCGGGCAGTACTTC.

The chain employs TRBV5-4 and TRBJ2-3; 14 nucleotides match TRBD2. This CDR3 has 19 amino acids. J was trimmed by 3 bases and V by 2 bases; bases with no gene match: 11. CDR1 is SGHNT, CDR2 YYREEE, per germline (reference sequence). The CDR3 here is CASSLYFGTSGSYTDTQYF. The CDR3 DNA follows: TGTGCCAGCAGCTTATATTTCGGGACTAGCGGGAGTTATACAGATACGCAGTATTTT.

The J gene is TRBJ2-2, the V gene TRBV7-8, with D possibly matching TRBD2 (5 bases). Germline values: CDR1 SGHVS, CDR2 FQNEAQ. CDR3 length: 15 residues. V gave up 5 bases and J gave up 3 bases, with 13 bases separating them. The CDR3 DNA is TGTGCCAGCAGCGCGCGGACTCTGTACACCGGGGAGCTGTTTTTT. It codes for CASSARTLYTGELFF.